This T cell receptor beta chain was found in a study of cytomegalovirus exposure and HLA in healthy donors. On this clone itself: Its antigen is as yet unknown.

Primers included in the PCR were 60 Vbeta and 13 Jbeta primers. Assay used: immunoSEQ multiplex PCR; TCRdb lists only in-frame clones, some missing. Of 55,000 to 70,000 clones in the sample, about two thirds were seen once. The CDR3 loop spans 11 amino acids. Trimming left V 2 bases short and J 5 bases short, with 2 bases between. The germline CDR1 and CDR2 sequences are SGHRS and YFSETQ. General study points: Most likely, a cluster of highly shared sequence variants arose as a sequencing artifact.

The receptor's source is a middle-aged man in good health and CMV-seropositive. The chain links TRBV5-1 to TRBJ2-1; unclear D gene. Sequenced: PBMCs. CDR3 amino acids: CASSFDNEQFF. In DNA, the CDR3 is TGCGCCAGCAGCTTCGACAATGAGCAGTTCTTC. The full variable domain, rest sourced from reference TRBV5-1 and TRBJ2-1, is KAGVTQTPRYLIKTRGQQVTLSCSPISGHRSVSWYQQTPGQGLQFLFEYFSETQRNKGNFPGRFSGRQFSNSRSEMNVSTLELGDSALYLCASSFDNEQFFGPGTRLTVL.